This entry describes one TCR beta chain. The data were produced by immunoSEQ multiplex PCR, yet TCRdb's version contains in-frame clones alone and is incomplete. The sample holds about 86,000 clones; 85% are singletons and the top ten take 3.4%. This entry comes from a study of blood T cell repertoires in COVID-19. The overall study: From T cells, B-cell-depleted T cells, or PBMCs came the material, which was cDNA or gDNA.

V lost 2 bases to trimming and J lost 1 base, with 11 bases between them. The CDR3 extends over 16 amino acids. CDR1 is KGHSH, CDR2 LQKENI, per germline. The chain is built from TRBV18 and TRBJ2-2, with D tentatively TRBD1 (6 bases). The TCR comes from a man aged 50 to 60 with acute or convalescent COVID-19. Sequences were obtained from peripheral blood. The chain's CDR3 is CASSPTLGQNTGELFF. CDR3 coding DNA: TGTGCCAGCTCACCAACGCTGGGACAGAACACCGGGGAGCTGTTTTTT.